This TCR beta chain was recovered during a study of shared clonotypes between healthy human individuals. Original processing notes: Sequence data from immunoSEQ were junction-only and lacked quality scores; consequently, filtering differed. Assay used: immunoSEQ multiplex PCR; TCRdb lists only in-frame clones, some missing. V and J calls and clone size are given by that table; D and trimming were obtained from the DNA. The table lists more than 2 million clones, around 95% of them singletons. The V end lost 0 bases, the J end lost 6 bases, and 3 bases lay between the germline ends. Looked up from germline, CDR1 is SGHTA and CDR2 is FQGNSA. This CDR3 is built from 11 residues. Turning to this clone: Within the sample, other DNA sequences also encode this same CDR3.

All donors were Caucasian adults living in Nashville, Tennessee. This clonotype was sampled from a young man in good health. The sequenced material came from naive CD4+ T cells sorted from blood. Subset reported: CD45RA+ positively selected. This chain joins TRBV7-2 and TRBJ2-7; D gene ambiguous. CDR3 in amino acids: CASSLALEQYF. CDR3 in DNA: TGTGCCAGCAGCTTAGCGCTCGAGCAGTACTTC.